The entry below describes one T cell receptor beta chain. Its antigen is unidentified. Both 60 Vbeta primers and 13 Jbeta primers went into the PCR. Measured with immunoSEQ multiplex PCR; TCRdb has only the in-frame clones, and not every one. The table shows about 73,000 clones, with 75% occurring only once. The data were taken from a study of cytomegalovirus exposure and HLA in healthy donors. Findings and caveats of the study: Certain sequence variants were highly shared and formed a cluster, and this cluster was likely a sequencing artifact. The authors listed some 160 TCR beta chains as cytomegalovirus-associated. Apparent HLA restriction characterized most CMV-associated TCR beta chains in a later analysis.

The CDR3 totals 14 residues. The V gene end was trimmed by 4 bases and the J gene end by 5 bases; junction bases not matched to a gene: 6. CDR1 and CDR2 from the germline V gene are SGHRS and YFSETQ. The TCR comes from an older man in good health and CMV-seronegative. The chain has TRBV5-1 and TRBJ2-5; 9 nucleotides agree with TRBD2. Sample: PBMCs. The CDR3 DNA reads TGCGCCAGCAGCCCGGGGACTAGCCGGGAGACCCAGTACTTC. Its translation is CASSPGTSRETQYF.